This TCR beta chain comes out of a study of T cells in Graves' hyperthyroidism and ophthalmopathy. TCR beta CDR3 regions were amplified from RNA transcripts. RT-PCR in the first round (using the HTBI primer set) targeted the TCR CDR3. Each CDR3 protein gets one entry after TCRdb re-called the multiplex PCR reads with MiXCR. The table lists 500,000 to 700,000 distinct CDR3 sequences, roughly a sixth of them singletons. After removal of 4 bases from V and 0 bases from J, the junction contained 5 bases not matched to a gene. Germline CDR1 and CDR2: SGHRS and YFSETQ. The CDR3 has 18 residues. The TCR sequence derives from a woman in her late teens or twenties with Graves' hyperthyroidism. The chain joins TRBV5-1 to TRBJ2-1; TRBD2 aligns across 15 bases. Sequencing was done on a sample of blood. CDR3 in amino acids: CASSAGLAGGVSYNEQFF. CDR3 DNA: TGCGCCAGCAGCGCCGGACTAGCGGGGGGGGTCTCCTACAATGAGCAGTTCTTC. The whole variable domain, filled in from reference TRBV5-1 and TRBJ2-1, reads KAGVTQTPRYLIKTRGQQVTLSCSPISGHRSVSWYQQTPGQGLQFLFEYFSETQRNKGNFPGRFSGRQFSNSRSEMNVSTLELGDSALYLCASSAGLAGGVSYNEQFFGPGTRLTVL.